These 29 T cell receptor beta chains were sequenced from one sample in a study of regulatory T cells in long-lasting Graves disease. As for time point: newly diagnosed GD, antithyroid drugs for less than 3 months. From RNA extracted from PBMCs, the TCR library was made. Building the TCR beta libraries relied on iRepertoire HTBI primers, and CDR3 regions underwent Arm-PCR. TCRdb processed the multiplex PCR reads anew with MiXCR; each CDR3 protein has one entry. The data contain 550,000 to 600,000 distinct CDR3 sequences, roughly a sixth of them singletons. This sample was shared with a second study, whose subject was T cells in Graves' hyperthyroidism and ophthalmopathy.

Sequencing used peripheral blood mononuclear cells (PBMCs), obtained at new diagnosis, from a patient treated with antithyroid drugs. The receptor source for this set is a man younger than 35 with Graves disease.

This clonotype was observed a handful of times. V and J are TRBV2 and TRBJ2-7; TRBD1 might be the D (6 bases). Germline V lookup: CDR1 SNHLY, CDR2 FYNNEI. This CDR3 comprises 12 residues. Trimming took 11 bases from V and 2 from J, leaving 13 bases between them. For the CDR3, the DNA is TGTGCCTGGGACATGAGTCCCTACGAGCAGTACTTC. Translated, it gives CAWDMSPYEQYF.

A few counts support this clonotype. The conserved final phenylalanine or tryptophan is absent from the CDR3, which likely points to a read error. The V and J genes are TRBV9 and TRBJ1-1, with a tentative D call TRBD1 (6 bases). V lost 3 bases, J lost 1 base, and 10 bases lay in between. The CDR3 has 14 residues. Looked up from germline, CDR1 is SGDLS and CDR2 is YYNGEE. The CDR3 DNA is TGTGCCAGCAGCGATGAGGGGGAGAACACTGAAGCTTTCTGT. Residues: CASSDEGENTEAFC.

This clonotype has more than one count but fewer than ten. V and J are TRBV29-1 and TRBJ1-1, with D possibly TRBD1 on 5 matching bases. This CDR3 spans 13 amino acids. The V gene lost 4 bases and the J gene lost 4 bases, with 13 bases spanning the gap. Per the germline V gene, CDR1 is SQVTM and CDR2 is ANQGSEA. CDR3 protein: CSVGVGAGTEAFF. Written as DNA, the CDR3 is TGCAGCGTTGGGGTCGGGGCGGGCACTGAAGCTTTCTTT.

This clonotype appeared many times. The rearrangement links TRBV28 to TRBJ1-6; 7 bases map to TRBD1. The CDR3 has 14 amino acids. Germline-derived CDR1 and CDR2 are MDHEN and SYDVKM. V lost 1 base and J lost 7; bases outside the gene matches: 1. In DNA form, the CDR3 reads TGTGCCAGCAGTTTATCACAGGGGAATTCACCCCTCCACTTT. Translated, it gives CASSLSQGNSPLHF.

The CDR3 DNA reads TGTGCCAGCAGCTGGGACAGGACGAATGAGCAGTTCTTC. Protein: CASSWDRTNEQFF. V is TRBV5-8 and J is TRBJ2-1, with 8 bases aligning to TRBD1. V was pared by 3 bases and J by 7 bases, with 3 bases of the junction left unmatched. Germline V gene lookup returns CDR1 SGHTS and CDR2 YDEGEE. The CDR3 contains 13 residues.

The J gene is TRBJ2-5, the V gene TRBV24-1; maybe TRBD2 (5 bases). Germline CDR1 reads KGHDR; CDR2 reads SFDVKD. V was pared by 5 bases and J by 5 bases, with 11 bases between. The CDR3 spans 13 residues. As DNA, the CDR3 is TGTGCCACCAGTGGAGGGTGGTTTGAGACCCAGTACTTC. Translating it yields CATSGGWFETQYF.

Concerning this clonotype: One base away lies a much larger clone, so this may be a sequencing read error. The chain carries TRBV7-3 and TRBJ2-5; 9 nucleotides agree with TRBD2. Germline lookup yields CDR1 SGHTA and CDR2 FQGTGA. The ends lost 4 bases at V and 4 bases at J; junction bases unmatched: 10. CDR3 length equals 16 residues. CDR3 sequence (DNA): TGTGCCAGCAGCTCTGGGACTAGCCTCGCCCGAGAGACCCAGTACTTC. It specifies CASSSGTSLARETQYF.

CDR3 coding DNA: TGTGCCAGTAGTATAGATCTCGCTAGCGGGATCAGGGAGCAGTACTTC. It encodes CASSIDLASGIREQYF. The chain uses TRBV19 and TRBJ2-7, with TRBD2 matching over 9 bases. Germline V CDR1 and CDR2: LNHDA, SQIVND (reference sequence). The CDR3 contains 16 residues. V gave up 0 bases and J gave up 7 bases; unmatched junction bases: 10.

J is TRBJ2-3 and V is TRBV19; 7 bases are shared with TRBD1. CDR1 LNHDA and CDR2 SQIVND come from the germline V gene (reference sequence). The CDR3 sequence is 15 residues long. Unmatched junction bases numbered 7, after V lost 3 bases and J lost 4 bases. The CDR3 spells CASSIQTGIPDTQYF. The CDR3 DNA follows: TGTGCCAGTAGTATCCAGACAGGGATTCCAGATACGCAGTATTTT. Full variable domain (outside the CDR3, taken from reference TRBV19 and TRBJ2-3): DGGITQSPKYLFRKEGQNVTLSCEQNLNHDAMYWYRQDPGQGLRLIYYSQIVNDFQKGDIAEGYSVSREKKESFPLTVTSAQKNPTAFYLCASSIQTGIPDTQYFGPGTRLTVL.

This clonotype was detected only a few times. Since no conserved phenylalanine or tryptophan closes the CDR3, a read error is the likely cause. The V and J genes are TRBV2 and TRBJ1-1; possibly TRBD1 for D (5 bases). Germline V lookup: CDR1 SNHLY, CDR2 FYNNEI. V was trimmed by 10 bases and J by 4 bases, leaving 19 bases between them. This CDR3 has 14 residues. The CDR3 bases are TGTGCCACCGAACAGGATTCCCGTCGCACTGAAGCTTTCTCT. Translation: CATEQDSRRTEAFS.

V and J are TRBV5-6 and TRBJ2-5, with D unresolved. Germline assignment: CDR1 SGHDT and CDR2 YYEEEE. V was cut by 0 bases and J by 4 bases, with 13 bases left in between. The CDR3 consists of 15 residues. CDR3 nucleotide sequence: TGTGCCAGCAGCTTGGCCGTTAGAATGGGAGAGACCCAGTACTTC. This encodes CASSLAVRMGETQYF.

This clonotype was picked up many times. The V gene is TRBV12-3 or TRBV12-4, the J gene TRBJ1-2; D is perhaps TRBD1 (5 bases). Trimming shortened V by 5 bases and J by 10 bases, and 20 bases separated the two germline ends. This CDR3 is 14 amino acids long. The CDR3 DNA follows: TGTGCCAGCAGTCTCGACCGGGGCATCGGAGTCTACACCTTC. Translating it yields CASSLDRGIGVYTF.

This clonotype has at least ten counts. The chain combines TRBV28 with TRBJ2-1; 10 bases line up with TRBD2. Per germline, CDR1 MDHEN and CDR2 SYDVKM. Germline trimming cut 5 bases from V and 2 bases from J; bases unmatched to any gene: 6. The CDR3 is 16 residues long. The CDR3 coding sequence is TGTGCCAGCAGTCCAGGAGCGGGAGGGACCTACAATGAGCAGTTCTTC. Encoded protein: CASSPGAGGTYNEQFF.

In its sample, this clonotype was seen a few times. CDR3 nucleotide sequence: TGCGCCAGCAGCCGACAAGGACAGGGGAGCGCTGAAGCTTTCTTT. Translation: CASSRQGQGSAEAFF. V and J are TRBV5-1 and TRBJ1-1, with 9 bases that match TRBD1. Germline lookup yields CDR1 SGHRS and CDR2 YFSETQ. V lost 4 bases to trimming and J lost 6 bases; unmatched junction nucleotides: 10. This CDR3 region has 15 residues.

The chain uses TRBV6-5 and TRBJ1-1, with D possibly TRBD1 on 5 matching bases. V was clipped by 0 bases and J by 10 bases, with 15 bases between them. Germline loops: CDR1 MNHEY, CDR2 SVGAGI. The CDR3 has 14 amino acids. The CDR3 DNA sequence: TGTGCCAGCAGTTACTCACGGCAGGGTCATGGAGCTTTCTTT. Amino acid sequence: CASSYSRQGHGAFF.

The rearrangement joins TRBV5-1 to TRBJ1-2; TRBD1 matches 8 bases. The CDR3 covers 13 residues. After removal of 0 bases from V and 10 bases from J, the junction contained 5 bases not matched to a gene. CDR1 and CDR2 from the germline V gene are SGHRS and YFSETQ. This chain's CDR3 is CASSLDPTGAYTF. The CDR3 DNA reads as TGCGCCAGCAGCTTGGACCCGACAGGGGCCTACACCTTC.

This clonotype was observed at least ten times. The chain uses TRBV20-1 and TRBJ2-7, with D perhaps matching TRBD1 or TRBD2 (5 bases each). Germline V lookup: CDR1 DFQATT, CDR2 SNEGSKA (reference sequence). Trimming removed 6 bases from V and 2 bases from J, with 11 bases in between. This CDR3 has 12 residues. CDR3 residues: CSARDLPYEQYF. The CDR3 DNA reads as TGCAGTGCCAGGGACCTCCCCTACGAGCAGTACTTC.

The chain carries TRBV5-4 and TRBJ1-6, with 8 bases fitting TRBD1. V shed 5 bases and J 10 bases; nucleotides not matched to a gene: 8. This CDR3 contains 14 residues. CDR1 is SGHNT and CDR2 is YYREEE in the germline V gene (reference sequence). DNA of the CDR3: TGTGCCAGCAGAAGGACAGGGCCCAGCTCACCCCTCCACTTT. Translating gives CASRRTGPSSPLHF.

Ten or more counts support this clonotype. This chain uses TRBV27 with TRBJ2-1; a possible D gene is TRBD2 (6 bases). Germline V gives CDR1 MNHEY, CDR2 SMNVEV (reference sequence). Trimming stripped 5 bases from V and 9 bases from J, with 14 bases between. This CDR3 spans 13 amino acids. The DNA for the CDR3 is TGTGCCAGCAGTCCCAAGAGGGGAGGTGAGCAGTTCTTC. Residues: CASSPKRGGEQFF.

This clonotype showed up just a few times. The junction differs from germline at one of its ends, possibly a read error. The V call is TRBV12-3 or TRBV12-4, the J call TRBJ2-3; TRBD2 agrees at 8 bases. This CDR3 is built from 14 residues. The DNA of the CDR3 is TGTGCCAGCAGTTTGAGCGGGAGTAGAGATGCGCAGTATTTT. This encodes CASSLSGSRDAQYF.

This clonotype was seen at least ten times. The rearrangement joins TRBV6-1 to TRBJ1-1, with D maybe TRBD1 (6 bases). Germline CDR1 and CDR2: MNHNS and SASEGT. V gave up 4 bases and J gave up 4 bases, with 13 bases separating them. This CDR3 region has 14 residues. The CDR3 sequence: CASSVTGFGTEAFF. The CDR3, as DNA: TGTGCCAGCAGTGTTACAGGGTTTGGCACTGAAGCTTTCTTT.

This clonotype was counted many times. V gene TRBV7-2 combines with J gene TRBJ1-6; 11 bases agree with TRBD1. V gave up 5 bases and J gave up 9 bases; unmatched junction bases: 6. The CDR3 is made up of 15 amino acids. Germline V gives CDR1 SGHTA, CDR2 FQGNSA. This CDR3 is CASSPTDRGPSPLHF. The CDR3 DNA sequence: TGTGCCAGCAGCCCGACGGACAGGGGGCCTTCACCCCTCCACTTT.

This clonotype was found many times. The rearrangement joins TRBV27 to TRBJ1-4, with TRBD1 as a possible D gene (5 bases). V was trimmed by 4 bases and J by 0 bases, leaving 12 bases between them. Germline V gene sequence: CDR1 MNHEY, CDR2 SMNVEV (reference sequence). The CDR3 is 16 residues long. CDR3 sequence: CASSSLGRSTNEKLFF. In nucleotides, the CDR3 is TGTGCCAGCAGTTCCCTGGGACGGTCAACTAATGAAAAACTGTTTTTT.

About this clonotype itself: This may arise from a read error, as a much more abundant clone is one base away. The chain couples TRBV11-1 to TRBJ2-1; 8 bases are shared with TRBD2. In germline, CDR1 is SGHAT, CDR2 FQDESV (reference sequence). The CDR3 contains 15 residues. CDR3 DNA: TGTGCCAGCAGCTTTGGACTAGCCCACTACAGTGAGCAGTTCTTC. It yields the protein CASSFGLAHYSEQFF.

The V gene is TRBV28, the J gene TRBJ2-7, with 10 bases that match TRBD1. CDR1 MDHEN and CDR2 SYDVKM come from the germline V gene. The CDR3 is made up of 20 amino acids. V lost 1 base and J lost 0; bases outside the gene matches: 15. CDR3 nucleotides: TGTGCCAGCAGTTTATCTGGGGCAAGGGACAGGGGAATATCCTCCTACGAGCAGTACTTC. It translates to CASSLSGARDRGISSYEQYF. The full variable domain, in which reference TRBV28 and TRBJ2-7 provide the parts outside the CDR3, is DVKVTQSSRYLVKRTGEKVFLECVQDMDHENMFWYRQDPGLGLRLIYFSYDVKMKEKGDIPEGYSVSREKKERFSLILESASTNQTSMYLCASSLSGARDRGISSYEQYFGPGTRLTVT.

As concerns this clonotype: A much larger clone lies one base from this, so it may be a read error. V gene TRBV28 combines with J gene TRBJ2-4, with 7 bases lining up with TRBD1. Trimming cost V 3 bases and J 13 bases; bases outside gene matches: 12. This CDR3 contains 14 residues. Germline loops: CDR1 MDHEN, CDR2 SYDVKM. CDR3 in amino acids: CASSLAGTVGEQYF. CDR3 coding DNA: TGTGCCAGCAGTTTGGCCGGGACAGTGGGTGAGCAGTACTTC.

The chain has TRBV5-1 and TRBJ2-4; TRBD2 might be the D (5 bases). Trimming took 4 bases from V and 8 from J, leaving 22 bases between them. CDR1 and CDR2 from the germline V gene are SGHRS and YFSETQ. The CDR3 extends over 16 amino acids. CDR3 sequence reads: CASSDGLVGNYDIQYF. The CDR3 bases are TGCGCCAGCAGCGACGGCCTCGTCGGGAATTATGACATTCAGTACTTC. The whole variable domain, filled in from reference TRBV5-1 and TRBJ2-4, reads KAGVTQTPRYLIKTRGQQVTLSCSPISGHRSVSWYQQTPGQGLQFLFEYFSETQRNKGNFPGRFSGRQFSNSRSEMNVSTLELGDSALYLCASSDGLVGNYDIQYFGAGTRLSVL.

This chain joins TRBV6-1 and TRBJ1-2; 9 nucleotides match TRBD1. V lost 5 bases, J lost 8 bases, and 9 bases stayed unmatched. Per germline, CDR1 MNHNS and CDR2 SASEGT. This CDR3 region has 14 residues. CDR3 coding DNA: TGTGCCAGCAGTCCCGACCACAGGGGGCGAGGCTACACCTTC. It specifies CASSPDHRGRGYTF.

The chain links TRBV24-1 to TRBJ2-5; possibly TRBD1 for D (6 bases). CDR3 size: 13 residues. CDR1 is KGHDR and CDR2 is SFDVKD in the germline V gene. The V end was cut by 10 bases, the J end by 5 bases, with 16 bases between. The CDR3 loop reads CATGDEGEETQYF. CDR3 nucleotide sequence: TGTGCCACTGGGGACGAGGGGGAGGAGACCCAGTACTTC.